The clone carrying this TCR beta chain has at least ten counts. The antigen is not known. This sample is part of a study of CD8 T cells in ankylosing spondylitis. Findings of the study overall: Made up of roughly 8 highly homologous variants, a TCR beta motif appeared characteristic of ankylosing spondylitis blood. In peripheral blood, disease-linked CD8+ clones occurred at relatively low frequencies.

The V gene end was trimmed by 8 bases and the J gene end by 8 bases; junction bases not matched to a gene: 11. The CDR3 totals 15 residues. Germline CDR1 reads MNHEY; CDR2 reads SVGEGT. Quantitative 5'-RACE was performed with molecular barcodes, and it yielded the TCR beta libraries. From the 5' RACE reads, TCRdb called clonotypes with MiXCR, one entry per CDR3 protein. This table holds about 210,000 distinct CDR3 sequences, roughly 6.6% found once. The V gene is TRBV6-2 or TRBV6-3, the J gene TRBJ2-1; 11 nucleotides line up with TRBD2. The source material was blood, either unsorted or a sorted T cell fraction (not recorded which). The sequence came from a male donor with ankylosing spondylitis. The CDR3 loop is CASGRLAGLRDEQFF. DNA of the CDR3: TGTGCCAGCGGCCGACTAGCGGGGCTCCGCGATGAGCAGTTCTTC.